The entry below describes one T cell receptor beta chain. This table comes from immunoSEQ multiplex PCR, and its TCRdb copy is limited to in-frame clones, with some not included. Found here are 300,000 to 450,000 clones, around 91% of them singletons; the top ten hold around 1%. These data come from a study of blood T cell repertoires in COVID-19. V was clipped by 0 bases and J by 8 bases; unmatched bases: 7. The CDR3 is 16 residues long. Germline values: CDR1 SGHRS, CDR2 YFSETQ. Individuals drawn from under 30 US areas were about 18 to 100 years old. V usage is TRBV5-1 and J usage is TRBJ2-1, with 11 bases lining up with TRBD2. The sequenced material came from PBMCs or T cells enriched from blood (not recorded which). This clonotype originated in a man younger than 35 who had recovered from COVID-19. CDR3 bases: TGCGCCAGCAGCTTGGGAAATAGCGGGGGGGCGGATGAGCAGTTCTTC. Amino acid sequence: CASSLGNSGGADEQFF.